The 15 T cell receptor beta chains listed next were all sequenced from one sample in a study of cytomegalovirus exposure and HLA in healthy donors. With 60 Vbeta and 13 Jbeta primers, the PCR was carried out. The repertoire was sequenced with immunoSEQ multiplex PCR; TCRdb's copy has only in-frame clones and lacks some. The sample comprises over 150,000 clones, around 77% of which are singletons, and 1% rests with the top ten. Sequencing was performed on PBMCs. The receptor set was obtained from a woman aged 45-65 years in good health and CMV-seropositive.

This clone came up once. The chain carries TRBV12-5 and TRBJ1-2, with 7 bases lining up with TRBD1. This CDR3 region has 14 residues. Unmatched junction bases numbered 9, after V lost 5 bases and J lost 6 bases. CDR1 and CDR2 from the germline V gene are LGHNT and FRNRAP. CDR3 coding DNA: TGTGCTAGTGGTCCTAACAGGGGCGCCGATGGCTACACCTTC. Amino acid sequence: CASGPNRGADGYTF.

The chain employs TRBV11-2 and TRBJ1-5; D ambiguous. The CDR3 runs to 13 residues. Between the trimmed V and J ends, which lost 6 bases and 4 bases, there was a span of 10 bases. Germline CDR1 and CDR2: SGHAT and FQNNGV. The CDR3 is CASSPSGNQPQHF. The CDR3, as DNA: TGTGCCAGCAGTCCATCGGGTAATCAGCCCCAGCATTTT.

This chain links TRBV6-1 with TRBJ2-7; no definite D call. Between the trimmed V and J ends, which lost 3 bases and 3 bases, there was a span of 6 bases. The CDR3 loop spans 12 amino acids. Germline assignment: CDR1 MNHNS and CDR2 SASEGT. CDR3 sequence reads: CASSESVYEQYF. The CDR3, as DNA: TGTGCCAGCAGTGAGAGCGTCTACGAGCAGTACTTC.

This chain connects TRBV7-6 to TRBJ2-7, with D possibly matching TRBD2 (6 bases). Germline loops: CDR1 SGHVS, CDR2 FNYEAQ. There are 13 residues in the CDR3. Trimming pared 1 base from V and 7 bases from J, leaving 11 bases between. The CDR3 DNA follows: TGTGCCAGCAGCTTAGAAAGGGACTTTGAGCAGTACTTC. It encodes CASSLERDFEQYF. Filled out from reference TRBV7-6 and TRBJ2-7, the complete variable domain reads GAGVSQSPRYKVTKRGQDVALRCDPISGHVSLYWYRQALGQGPEFLTYFNYEAQQDKSGLPNDRFSAERPEGSISTLTIQRTEQRDSAMYRCASSLERDFEQYFGPGTRLTVT.

J is TRBJ1-2 and V is TRBV5-6, with unresolved D. The germline V gene has CDR1 SGHDT and CDR2 YYEEEE. The V gene lost 2 bases and the J gene lost 4 bases, with 9 bases spanning the gap. CDR3 length: 13 residues. CDR3 bases: TGTGCCAGCAGCTTTAGGGAGGCCTATGGCTACACCTTC. This codes for CASSFREAYGYTF.

Notes on this clone: A read error may produce the germline difference seen at one junction end. The gene calls are TRBV7-9 and TRBJ2-7; D ambiguous. The CDR3 covers 12 residues. Germline CDR1 and CDR2: SEHNR and FQNEAQ (reference sequence). CDR3 DNA: TGTTCCAGCAGCATTGGAGTCTACGAGCAGTACTTC. It is translated as CSSSIGVYEQYF.

This clone was counted only a few times. The rearrangement uses TRBV13 and TRBJ1-2, with 8 bases matching TRBD1. V lost 1 base to trimming and J lost 13 bases; unmatched junction nucleotides: 8. CDR3 length: 13 amino acids. Germline CDR1 is PRHDT and CDR2 is FYEKMQ (reference sequence). CDR3 protein: CASSLERQGLSTF. The DNA for the CDR3 is TGTGCCAGCAGCTTAGAGCGACAGGGGCTCTCCACCTTC.

This clone was detected a few times. V and J are TRBV27 and TRBJ2-7; D might be TRBD2 (5 bases). Trimming removed 2 bases from V and 3 bases from J, with 11 bases in between. From germline, CDR1 is MNHEY and CDR2 SMNVEV (reference sequence). CDR3 size: 14 residues. CDR3 DNA: TGTGCCAGCAGTTTAGGCCAGACTAACTACGAGCAGTACTTC. It yields the protein CASSLGQTNYEQYF.

The gene calls are TRBV9 and TRBJ2-1; D gene uncertain. The germline CDR1 and CDR2 sequences are SGDLS and YYNGEE. Trimming pared 4 bases from V and 6 bases from J, leaving 5 bases between. CDR3 length equals 11 residues. CDR3 in amino acids: CASSTSNEQFF. Here the CDR3 DNA reads TGTGCCAGCAGCACTTCCAATGAGCAGTTCTTC.

The chain joins TRBV5-4 to TRBJ1-1; TRBD1 is a possible D gene (6 bases). V lost 1 base, J lost 0 bases, and 10 bases lay in between. The CDR3 extends over 15 amino acids. Germline-derived CDR1 and CDR2 are SGHNT and YYREEE (reference sequence). The CDR3 reads CASSLTDRVNTEAFF. The CDR3 DNA sequence: TGTGCCAGCAGCTTGACGGACAGAGTGAACACTGAAGCTTTCTTT.

J is TRBJ2-1 and V is TRBV15, with 12 bases matching TRBD2. CDR1 LNHNV and CDR2 YYDKDF come from the germline V gene (reference sequence). The CDR3 loop spans 16 amino acids. The trim removed 3 bases at V and 5 bases at J, leaving 5 bases unmatched. The CDR3 region is CATSRVRTSGDNEQFF. CDR3 nucleotide sequence: TGTGCCACCAGCAGGGTCCGGACTAGCGGGGACAATGAGCAGTTCTTC.

This chain uses TRBV4-3 with TRBJ2-3; TRBD2 matches at 11 bases. Germline-derived CDR1 and CDR2 are LGHNA and YSLEER. V trimming: 3 bases; J trimming: 2 bases; junction bases outside the gene matches: 16. The CDR3 sequence is 20 residues long. The CDR3 nucleotides are TGCGCCAGCAGCCAGGACACGAATAGCGGGGGGGCAGGACCCACAGATACGCAGTATTTT. Translating it yields CASSQDTNSGGAGPTDTQYF.

Only one count was recorded for this clone. The chain joins TRBV5-1 to TRBJ2-1; 7 bases are a match to TRBD2. Trimming took 0 bases from V and 9 from J; bases not matched to a gene: 3. Germline V gene sequence: CDR1 SGHRS, CDR2 YFSETQ. CDR3 length: 13 residues. This CDR3 is CASSLDPSGEQFF. Written as DNA, the CDR3 is TGCGCCAGCAGCTTGGATCCTAGCGGTGAGCAGTTCTTC.

The chain recombines TRBV4-1 with TRBJ1-4, with no clear D. The V end was cut by 2 bases, the J end by 3 bases, with 7 bases between. Germline CDR1 and CDR2: MGHRA and YSYEKL. This CDR3 region has 14 residues. The CDR3 region is CASSQFRANEKLFF. CDR3 coding DNA: TGCGCCAGCAGCCAATTCCGGGCTAATGAAAAACTGTTTTTT.

In DNA, the CDR3 is TGTGCCACCAGCAGAGCAAAGAACACTGAAGCTTTCTTT. Translation gives CATSRAKNTEAFF. This chain joins TRBV15 and TRBJ1-1; D uncertain. Deletions cut 1 base from V and 1 base from J, with 4 bases between. Germline CDR1 and CDR2: LNHNV and YYDKDF (reference sequence). The CDR3 contains 13 residues.